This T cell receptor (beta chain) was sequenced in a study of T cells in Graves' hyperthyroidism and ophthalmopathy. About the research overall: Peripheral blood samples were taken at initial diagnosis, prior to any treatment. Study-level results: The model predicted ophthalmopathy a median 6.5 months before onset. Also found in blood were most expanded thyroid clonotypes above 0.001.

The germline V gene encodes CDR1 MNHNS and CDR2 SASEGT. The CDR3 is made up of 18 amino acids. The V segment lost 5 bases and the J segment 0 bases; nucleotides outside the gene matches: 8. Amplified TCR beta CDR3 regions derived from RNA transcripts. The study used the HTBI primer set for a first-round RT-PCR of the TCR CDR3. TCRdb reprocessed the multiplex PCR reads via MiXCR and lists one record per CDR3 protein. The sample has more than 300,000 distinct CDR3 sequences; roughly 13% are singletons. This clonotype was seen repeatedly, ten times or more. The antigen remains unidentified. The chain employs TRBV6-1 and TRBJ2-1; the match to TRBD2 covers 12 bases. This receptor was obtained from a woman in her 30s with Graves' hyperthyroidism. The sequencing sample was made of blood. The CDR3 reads CASSSSPSGRDSYNEQFF. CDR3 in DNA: TGTGCCAGCAGTTCATCCCCTAGCGGGAGGGACTCCTACAATGAGCAGTTCTTC.